Sequencing of this T cell receptor (beta chain) was carried out in a study of neurological immune-mediated disorders. This clonotype showed up many times. Unsorted libraries were prepared from 2 million PBMCs held at -80 C. 5'RACE employing 10-nucleotide random UMIs yielded the cDNA. Each CDR3 protein gets one entry after TCRdb re-called the 5' RACE reads with MiXCR. Of about 50,000 distinct CDR3 sequences listed, 16% are singletons. CDR1 and CDR2 (germline): SGHTA, FQGTGA. The CDR3 extends over 15 amino acids. Trimming cost V 5 bases and J 4 bases; bases outside gene matches: 5. This clonotype was sampled from a man aged 55 to 70 in good health. Input material: PBMCs. The chain has TRBV7-3 and TRBJ2-1, with 10 nucleotides matching TRBD2. For the CDR3, the DNA is TGTGCCAGCAGCCCAACAGCGGGAGGGTACAATGAGCAGTTCTTC. This encodes CASSPTAGGYNEQFF. The full variable domain, with the rest looked up from reference TRBV7-3 and TRBJ2-1, is GAGVSQTPSNKVTEKGKYVELRCDPISGHTALYWYRQSLGQGPEFLIYFQGTGAADDSGLPNDRFFAVRPEGSVSTLKIQRTERGDSAVYLCASSPTAGGYNEQFFGPGTRLTVL.